This T cell receptor (beta chain) was identified during a study of T cells in Graves' hyperthyroidism and ophthalmopathy (dated by TCRdb to 2018 to 2020). For the study in its entirety: Peripheral blood samples were taken at the time of initial diagnosis, prior to any treatment. TCR Vbeta CDR3 sequencing of 130 to 150 peripheral blood samples (43 ophthalmopathy, 75 to 85 hyperthyroidism and approximately 17 progressor patients) is reported in the paper. For training and testing, the 100 patients in the discovery cohort were randomly divided in a 7:3 ratio. In about 6 Graves' hyperthyroidism patients, the study also compared T-cell repertoires from thyroid tissue with T-cell repertoires from blood. Prospective prediction of ophthalmopathy was tested in an independent validation cohort consisting of 18 to 20 hyperthyroidism patients and over 15 patients who later progressed to ophthalmopathy. After blood sampling, hyperthyroidism patients were treated with methimazole at a starting dose of 30 mg daily, and ophthalmopathy patients were treated with high-dose intravenous methylprednisolone. A discovery cohort of about a hundred patients, fewer than 50 with Graves' ophthalmopathy and about 60 with stable Graves' hyperthyroidism, was used to find distinguishing TCR V-J signatures.

Results the study describes overall, beyond this receptor: In cross-validation, a model built on a 13 V-J signature told ophthalmopathy apart from stable hyperthyroidism with 85% to 90% sensitivity and roughly 83% specificity, and in testing the same model reached 80%/75%. Most expanded thyroid clonotypes (frequency above 0.001) were also detected in blood, a finding suggesting that blood repertoires may reflect thyroid immune responses. No statistical method was used to set the sample size in advance, and investigators knew the group allocation. In validation, progression to ophthalmopathy was predicted by the model with roughly 69% sensitivity and roughly 72% specificity, a median of around 6.5 months before onset.

V was cut back by 3 bases and J by 7 bases, leaving a gap of 13 bases between them. From the cysteine through the phenylalanine, the CDR3 covers 14 amino acids. The entry retains the CDR3 DNA only, 42 bases that are in frame from base 1. From the germline V gene, CDR1 is SGHDN and CDR2 is FVKESK. This clonotype was recorded a few times. The antigen this receptor binds is unknown. No clone much larger than this one lies a single base away; base qualities are absent. Ophthalmopathy patients had moderately to severely active disease, Clinical Activity Score of at least 3, NOSPECS grade of at least 4, and duration under 3 months. Any patient with an uncontrolled infection, another autoimmune disease, pregnancy or lactation was excluded. Diagnoses were based on clinical symptoms, serum thyroxine and TRAb, thyroid ultrasound and orbital computed tomography. PBMCs were isolated from approximately 10 ml of fresh peripheral blood by Ficoll-Paque density gradient centrifugation. Total RNA was extracted using Trizol reagent, and RNA quality was assessed on an Agilent 2100 Bioanalyzer.

TCR beta CDR3 regions were amplified from RNA transcripts. For the first round of RT-PCR on the TCR CDR3, the HTBI primer set was used together with the Qiagen OneStep RT-PCR kit. Libraries were constructed in a second round of multiplex PCR, after which size selection and purification were performed. Sequencing of the libraries was done on an Illumina HiSeq2000 using paired-end 100 bp reads. Per the original workflow: SOAPnuke was used to process the raw data, with reads discarded if the reads contained adapters or uncalled bases, had a mean Phred below 15, or lacked an exact constant-primer or identifier match. COPE v1.2.5 was used to merge high-quality paired reads, and clonotypes were defined as unique nucleotide sequences. MiTCR v1.1 was used to align clonotypes to the IMGT TRBV, TRBD and TRBJ reference segments. The analysis was restricted to V-J combinations with a frequency above 0.0001, which together covered 99% to 99.2% of the repertoires. The TCS score was defined as F50 (clonal expansion) divided by E x V (chaos), with BLOSUM62-based TCRdist calculated between CDR3 peptides within each V-J. Welch's t-statistics and random forest reduced around 510 V-J features to 13, which were used in a naive Bayes classifier (R e1071). TCRdb trimmed the raw reads at Q25, called clones with MiXCR and kept productive beta chains. All rows with the same CDR3 protein become a single entry with the most common DNA and genes. The V and J calls come from TCRdb's annotation, not from the publication. The sample table records about 500,000 distinct CDR3 sequences; roughly 16% of these occur just once. The ten largest clones capture 29% of the sample.

The V and J segments used are TRBV14 and TRBJ2-1, and possibly TRBD2, on 7 matching bases. The source of this sequence is a woman aged 25 to 39 with Graves' ophthalmopathy. Sequencing was carried out using blood. CDR3 protein: CASSQGGARNEQFF. The DNA is as follows: TGTGCCAGCAGCCAGGGGGGGGCGCGGAATGAGCAGTTCTTC.